Sequencing of this TCR beta chain was carried out in a study of blood T cell repertoires in COVID-19. The wider study: The cDNA or gDNA used as material had been derived from T cells, B-cell-depleted T cells, or PBMCs.

In the study's own analysis: Amplification of reference gene primers provided the estimated nucleated cell counts. The assay was immunoSEQ multiplex PCR, and TCRdb's table has in-frame clones only and misses some. The DNA gave D and trimming, while V, J and clone size come from that table. Among roughly 55,000 clones, 70% to 90% were seen once, and the ten largest hold about 12%. The sample taken for sequencing was peripheral blood. This sequence originates from a man aged 70 or older with active COVID-19.

CDR3 protein: CASSSLGQINQPQHF. The CDR3 bases are TGTGCCAGCAGCTCGCTAGGACAAATCAATCAGCCCCAGCATTTT. V is TRBV7-2 and J is TRBJ1-5; D is perhaps TRBD1 (5 bases). This CDR3 has 15 amino acids. The V gene lost 4 bases and the J gene lost 3 bases, with 13 bases spanning the gap. Germline V gives CDR1 SGHTA, CDR2 FQGNSA.